This T cell receptor beta chain is drawn from a study of blood T cell repertoires in COVID-19. About the research overall: Specimens from acute and convalescent COVID-19 originated in the United States, Italy and Spain. From T cells, B-cell-depleted T cells, or PBMCs came the material, which was cDNA or gDNA.

As originally analysed: Nucleated cell counts were estimated from reference gene primer amplification. TCRdb's copy holds only in-frame clones and misses some; the assay was immunoSEQ multiplex PCR. V, J and clone size are those of that table, while D and trimming were read from the DNA. The sample includes about 45,000 clones, roughly nine tenths of them seen just once. This CDR3 has 15 amino acids. Germline V gene data show CDR1 as MRHNA and CDR2 as SNTAGT. V shed 5 bases and J 5 bases; nucleotides not matched to a gene: 8. The sample holds one count of this clone. Sequencing was done on a sample of peripheral blood. The J gene is TRBJ2-1, the V gene TRBV6-4; 8 nucleotides match TRBD2. The receptor's source is a man aged 65-85 years with active COVID-19. The CDR3, as DNA: TGTGCCAGCAGTCTTAGCGGGACCGGTAACAATGAGCAGTTCTTC. This sequence encodes CASSLSGTGNNEQFF.